A selection of T cell receptor beta chains follows, all from one sample in a study of blood T cell repertoires in COVID-19. Some clones are missing from TCRdb's copy, which holds only in-frame ones; the method was immunoSEQ multiplex PCR. The sample lists around 100,000 clones, approximately 90% seen once, with 6.5% to 10% in the top ten. The sample consisted of peripheral blood. Source of these receptors: a woman aged 65 to 85 who had recovered from COVID-19. Each CDR3 is given with its conserved first and last residue. D genes are given only for firm matches. Size tells how often a clone was seen (once, few, many) or the class of an expanded clone, and some rows leave it out.

J,size,V,D,DNA,CDR3
TRBJ2-2,once,TRBV4-3,TRBD2,TGCGCCAGCAGCCCCATTTTTGCGGGAGGGCCGGTCGGGGAGCTGTTTTTT,CASSPIFAGGPVGELFF
TRBJ2-3,NA,TRBV27,TRBD2,TGTGCCAGCAGCAGGACAGGGATCACTAGCGGGATGGGTAGGGATACGCAGTATTTT,CASSRTGITSGMGRDTQYF
TRBJ1-2,NA,TRBV18,NA,TGTGCCAGCTCACCACAGGGGGTCCTGGCCGGCGGCTACACCTTC,CASSPQGVLAGGYTF
TRBJ2-3,NA,TRBV5-4,NA,TGTGCCAGCAATGCGGCTCTTACGGATACGCAGTATTTT,CASNAALTDTQYF
TRBJ2-5,NA,TRBV2,TRBD2,TGTGCCAGCAGTGTCGGGCTAGCGGAAGAGACCCAGTACTTC,CASSVGLAEETQYF
TRBJ2-1,NA,TRBV9,NA,TGTGCCAGCAGCGTAGGGGGCGGGGGCGCTGCCTACAATGAGCAGTTCTTC,CASSVGGGGAAYNEQFF
TRBJ2-7,NA,TRBV5-1,NA,TGCGCCAGCAGGATTGGCGGCTATCCCTACGAGCAGTACTTC,CASRIGGYPYEQYF
TRBJ2-7,NA,TRBV27,NA,TGTGCCAGCAGCTTAACCGGGTCCTACGAGCAGTACTTC,CASSLTGSYEQYF
TRBJ2-5,NA,TRBV11-2,NA,TGTGCCAGCAGCTGGACTTTTCAAGAGACCCAGTACTTC,CASSWTFQETQYF
TRBJ2-5,NA,TRBV5-1,TRBD1,TGCGCCAGCAGCTCGACAGGGGTAGGGCAAGAGACCCAGTACTTC,CASSSTGVGQETQYF
TRBJ2-5,NA,TRBV9,NA,TGTGCCAGCTCCGCAGGGGTCCCCGGAGAGACCCAGTACTTC,CASSAGVPGETQYF
TRBJ2-3,NA,TRBV4-3,TRBD2,TGCGCCAGCAGCCGTCGACTAGCGGGAGACACGCAGTATTTT,CASSRRLAGDTQYF
TRBJ2-2,NA,TRBV3-1/TRBV3-2,NA,TGTGCCAGCAGCCAATATGGGGTCAGGGGGAACACCGGGGAGCTGTTTTTT,CASSQYGVRGNTGELFF
TRBJ1-5,NA,TRBV6-5,TRBD1,TGTGCCAGCAGGCCCGACAGGGTTAGCAATCAGCCCCAGCATTTT,CASRPDRVSNQPQHF
TRBJ1-2,NA,TRBV7-2,NA,TGTGCCAGCAGCAAGAGCCTGAAGGGCTACACCTTC,CASSKSLKGYTF
TRBJ2-7,NA,TRBV9,NA,TGTGCCAGCAGCGTAGGCGGGAAGAGGGGTCTCGAGCAGTACTTC,CASSVGGKRGLEQYF
TRBJ2-3,NA,TRBV18,NA,TGTGCCAGCTCACCAGCGGCTATAGATACGCAGTATTTT,CASSPAAIDTQYF
TRBJ2-7,NA,TRBV2,NA,TGTGCCAGTTCGGAGTTCGGCAGTAGACTACGGGGATACGAGCAGTACTTC,CASSEFGSRLRGYEQYF
TRBJ1-2,NA,TRBV24-1,TRBD1,TGTGCCACCAGTGATCCTACAGGGGGCCGAGATGGCTACACCTTC,CATSDPTGGRDGYTF
TRBJ2-1,once,TRBV11-3,TRBD1,TGTGCCAGCAGCCAGACAGGGTACAATGAGCAGTTCTTC,CASSQTGYNEQFF
TRBJ2-2,NA,TRBV24-1,NA,TGTGCCACCAGCCCATTTCCTGCGGGAACCGGGGAGCTGTTTTTT,CATSPFPAGTGELFF
TRBJ2-1,NA,TRBV20-1,NA,TGCAGTGCGGGAGCGCTCAATGAGCAGTTCTTC,CSAGALNEQFF
TRBJ2-3,NA,TRBV5-6,NA,TGTGCCAGCAGCTCGGGGATCCGCACAGATACGCAGTATTTT,CASSSGIRTDTQYF
TRBJ2-3,few,TRBV7-2,NA,TGTGCCAGCAGGCTCCTAGTGCCGAGCACAGATACGCAGTATTTT,CASRLLVPSTDTQYF
TRBJ2-3,once,TRBV28,NA,TGTGCCACCCAGGGGCCTTTTAGCACAGATACGCAGTATTTT,CATQGPFSTDTQYF
TRBJ1-6,NA,TRBV3-1/TRBV3-2,TRBD1,TGTGCCAGCAGCCACGGACAGGGGAATTCACCCCTCCACTTT,CASSHGQGNSPLHF
TRBJ1-1,NA,TRBV30,TRBD1,TGTGCCTGGAGTGGTCGGCAGGGGGCTGAAGCTTTCTTT,CAWSGRQGAEAFF
TRBJ2-7,NA,TRBV6-5,NA,TGTGCCAGCACCCCACGGGGGAGCGACGAGCAGTACTTC,CASTPRGSDEQYF
TRBJ1-2,NA,TRBV9,NA,TGTGCCAGCAGCGTAGCGGGGGTAGCTTACTATGGCTACACCTTC,CASSVAGVAYYGYTF
TRBJ2-7,NA,TRBV24-1,NA,TGTGCCACCAGTGATCCAATGACAGGCTACTACGAGCAGTACTTC,CATSDPMTGYYEQYF
TRBJ2-3,NA,TRBV10-3,TRBD1,TGTGCCATCAGTGGTGGACAGGGGACCCCAGCAGGAGATACGCAGTATTTT,CAISGGQGTPAGDTQYF
TRBJ1-3,NA,TRBV19,TRBD1,TGTGCCAGTAGTATCCTTCAGGGGGCCAGTGGAAACACCATATATTTT,CASSILQGASGNTIYF
TRBJ1-4,NA,TRBV7-9,NA,TGTGCCAGCAGCTTCAGACAGGAGAAACTGTTTTTT,CASSFRQEKLFF
TRBJ2-3,NA,TRBV5-1,NA,TGCGCCAGCAGTTTCGCGGGGAAGGGGACAGATACGCAGTATTTT,CASSFAGKGTDTQYF
TRBJ2-5,once,TRBV27,TRBD1,TGTGCCAGCAGCCCGACAGGGGGAAAGACCCAGTACTTC,CASSPTGGKTQYF
TRBJ2-7,NA,TRBV10-3,TRBD1,TGTGCCATCAGAGGGACAGTCTCCTACGAGCAGTACTTC,CAIRGTVSYEQYF
TRBJ2-5,NA,TRBV7-9,NA,TGTGCCAGCACCCCGGTTGCAGGGGCATCAGAGACCCAGTACTTC,CASTPVAGASETQYF
TRBJ1-1,NA,TRBV11-3,NA,TGTGCCAGCAGCCCTGGGGGGGGCTCTGAAGCTTTCTTT,CASSPGGGSEAFF
TRBJ2-2,NA,TRBV24-1,TRBD2,TGTGCCACCAGTGGGCAAAGCGGGGGCCAGAACACCGGGGAGCTGTTTTTT,CATSGQSGGQNTGELFF
TRBJ2-3,NA,TRBV27,TRBD2,TGTGCCAGCAGTTCCCCGACTAGCAGAGACACAGATACGCAGTATTTT,CASSSPTSRDTDTQYF
TRBJ2-7,NA,TRBV4-3,NA,TGCGCCAGCAGCTCGGAGGTGGCTAACTACGAGCAGTACTTC,CASSSEVANYEQYF
TRBJ2-3,NA,TRBV2,TRBD1,TGTGCCAGCAGTCGACAGGGGAGGACAGATACGCAGTATTTT,CASSRQGRTDTQYF
TRBJ2-2,NA,TRBV4-3,TRBD1,TGCGCCAGCAGCCAAGAAGGGACAGGGTACACCGGGGAGCTGTTTTTT,CASSQEGTGYTGELFF